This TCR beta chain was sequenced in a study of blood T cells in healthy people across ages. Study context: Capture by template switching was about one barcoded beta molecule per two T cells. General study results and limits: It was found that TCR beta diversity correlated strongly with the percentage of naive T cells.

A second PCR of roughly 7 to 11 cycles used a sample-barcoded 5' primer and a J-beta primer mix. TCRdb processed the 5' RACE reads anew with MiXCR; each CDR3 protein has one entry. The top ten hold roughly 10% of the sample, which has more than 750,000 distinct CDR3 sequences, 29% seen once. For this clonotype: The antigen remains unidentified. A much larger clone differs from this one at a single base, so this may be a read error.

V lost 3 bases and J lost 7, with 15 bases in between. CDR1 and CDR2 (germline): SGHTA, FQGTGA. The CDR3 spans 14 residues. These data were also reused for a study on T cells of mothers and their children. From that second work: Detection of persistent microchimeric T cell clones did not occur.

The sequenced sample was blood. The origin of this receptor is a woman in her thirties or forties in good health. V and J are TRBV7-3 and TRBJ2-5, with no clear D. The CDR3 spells CASSFDGVRGTQYF. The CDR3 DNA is TGTGCCAGCAGCTTTGATGGAGTTCGTGGGACCCAGTACTTC.